Listed here are 7 T cell receptor beta chains from one sample, sequenced in a study of T cell responses to AZD1222 COVID-19 vaccine. Libraries were prepared by immunoSEQ multiplex PCR; TCRdb keeps only in-frame clonotypes and omits some of them. The sample shows 100,000 to 150,000 clones, more than 80% of them seen only once. The specimen comprised peripheral blood, sampled on day 0 of AZD1222 vaccination. The receptors come from an adult in good health.

V is TRBV24-1 and J is TRBJ2-5; D not resolved. CDR1 is KGHDR and CDR2 is SFDVKD in the germline V gene. Trimming stripped 6 bases from V and 5 bases from J, with 6 bases between. CDR3 size: 11 residues. CDR3 bases: TGTGCCACCAGTCGGTCCGAGACCCAGTACTTC. It translates to CATSRSETQYF.

V is TRBV30 and J is TRBJ2-3, with TRBD1 as a possible D gene (5 bases). Germline V lookup: CDR1 GTSNPN, CDR2 SVGIG (reference sequence). V shed 0 bases and J shed 6 bases, with 13 bases lying between them. This CDR3 is built from 14 residues. The CDR3 protein is CAWSVEGALDTQYF. CDR3 nucleotide sequence: TGTGCCTGGAGTGTGGAAGGGGCGCTGGATACGCAGTATTTT.

V usage is TRBV4-1 and J usage is TRBJ2-5; D is possibly TRBD1 (6 bases). The length of the CDR3 is 14 residues. The V and J ends lost 1 base and 7 bases respectively, with 13 bases between them. In germline, CDR1 is MGHRA, CDR2 YSYEKL. The DNA for the CDR3 is TGCGCCAGCAGCCAAGGTTTTCAGGGGCGGACCCAGTACTTC. Its translation is CASSQGFQGRTQYF.

The CDR3 region is CASSGGPSYNEQFF. The CDR3, as DNA: TGTGCCAGCTCAGGGGGACCCTCCTACAATGAGCAGTTCTTC. The chain employs TRBV25-1 and TRBJ2-1; the match to TRBD1 covers 7 bases. Germline V gene lookup returns CDR1 MGHDK and CDR2 SYGVNS. This CDR3 comprises 14 residues. V lost 8 bases and J lost 0; bases outside the gene matches: 4. Full variable domain (rest looked up from reference TRBV25-1 and TRBJ2-1): EADIYQTPRYLVIGTGKKITLECSQTMGHDKMYWYQQDPGMELHLIHYSYGVNSTEKGDLSSESTVSRIRTEHFPLTLESARPSHTSQYLCASSGGPSYNEQFFGPGTRLTVL.

V is TRBV28 and J is TRBJ1-2, with a weak D call TRBD1 (5 bases). The germline V and J ends were trimmed by 6 bases and 12 bases, with 14 bases remaining between them. CDR1 is MDHEN and CDR2 is SYDVKM in the germline V gene. The CDR3 runs to 11 residues. CDR3 region: CASRAGFWNTF. CDR3 in DNA: TGTGCCAGCAGGGCAGGGTTTTGGAACACCTTC.

The chain recombines TRBV6-1 with TRBJ2-5; D ambiguous. This CDR3 region has 12 residues. Germline CDR1 reads MNHNS; CDR2 reads SASEGT. V was cut by 1 base and J by 5 bases, with 5 bases left in between. The CDR3 is CASSEVGETQYF. CDR3 DNA sequence: TGTGCCAGCAGTGAAGTGGGCGAGACCCAGTACTTC.

The V and J genes are TRBV11-3 and TRBJ2-1; 8 nucleotides align to TRBD2. Trimming cost V 3 bases and J 5 bases; bases outside gene matches: 9. CDR1 SGHNT and CDR2 YENEEA come from the germline V gene. The CDR3 runs to 16 residues. CDR3 sequence: CASSLGGVAGHNEQFF. In nucleotides, the CDR3 is TGTGCCAGCAGCTTGGGGGGTGTAGCGGGGCACAATGAGCAGTTCTTC.